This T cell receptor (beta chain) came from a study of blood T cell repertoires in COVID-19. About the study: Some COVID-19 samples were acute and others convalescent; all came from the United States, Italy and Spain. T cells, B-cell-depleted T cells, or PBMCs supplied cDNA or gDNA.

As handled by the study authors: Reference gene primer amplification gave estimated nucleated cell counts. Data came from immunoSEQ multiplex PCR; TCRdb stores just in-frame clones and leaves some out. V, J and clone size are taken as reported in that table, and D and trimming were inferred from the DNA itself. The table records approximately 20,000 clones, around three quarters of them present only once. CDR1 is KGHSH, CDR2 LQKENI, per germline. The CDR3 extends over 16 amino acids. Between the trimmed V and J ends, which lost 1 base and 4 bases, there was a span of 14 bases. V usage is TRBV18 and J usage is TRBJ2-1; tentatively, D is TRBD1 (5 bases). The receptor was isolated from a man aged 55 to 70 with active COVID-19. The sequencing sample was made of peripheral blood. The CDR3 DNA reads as TGTGCCAGCTCACCACGCCAGGACAACCTTTACAATGAGCAGTTCTTC. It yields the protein CASSPRQDNLYNEQFF.